This T cell receptor (beta chain) was captured by sequencing in a study of cytomegalovirus exposure and HLA in healthy donors. This PCR relied on a set of 60 Vbeta primers and 13 Jbeta primers. The assay was immunoSEQ multiplex PCR, and TCRdb's table has in-frame clones only and misses some. The data hold 150,000 to 200,000 clones, with 73% observed a single time. Findings and limits, study-wide: An apparent linkage of common viral pathogens to several of the most significant clusters emerged in a later analysis. According to an earlier analysis, most TCR beta V segments yielded productive rearrangements about 87% or about 30% of the time.

The germline CDR1 and CDR2 sequences are LGHNA and YNFKEQ. CDR3 length: 14 residues. V was shortened by 0 bases and J by 1 base, with 6 bases between the two germline ends. Points on this clone: Its antigen is undetermined.

This chain connects TRBV4-2 to TRBJ2-5; D is uncertain. The sequence derives from a woman in her late teens or twenties in good health and CMV-seropositive. Sample: PBMCs. The CDR3, as DNA: TGTGCCAGCAGCCAAGATCCCGGCCAAGAGACCCAGTACTTC. Translated, it gives CASSQDPGQETQYF.